These 27 T cell receptor beta chains came from one sample sequenced in a study of T cells in Graves' hyperthyroidism and ophthalmopathy. Authors of the study amplified TCR beta CDR3 regions from RNA transcripts. A first-round RT-PCR of the TCR CDR3 used the HTBI primer set. TCRdb independently ran MiXCR on the multiplex PCR reads; one entry per CDR3 protein. Found here are just over 550,000 distinct CDR3 sequences, roughly 46% of them singletons; the top ten hold 8.2%. Material: peripheral blood or thyroid tissue (not recorded which). The receptors were sampled from a woman between 18 and 30 years old with Graves' hyperthyroidism.

The chain joins TRBV29-1 to TRBJ2-3; 7 nucleotides line up with TRBD1. The CDR3 is 13 residues long. Germline CDR1 and CDR2: SQVTM and ANQGSEA. V dropped 4 bases and J dropped 4; count of bases not matched to a gene: 5. Written as DNA, the CDR3 is TGCAGCGTTGCAAGGGGGCAGGCAGATACGCAGTATTTT. It encodes CSVARGQADTQYF.

The rearrangement links TRBV5-1 to TRBJ1-2, with a weak D call TRBD1 (5 bases). Germline CDR1 reads SGHRS; CDR2 reads YFSETQ. This CDR3 has 15 residues. V lost 0 bases, J lost 4 bases, and 13 bases lay in between. This CDR3 reads CASSLGQGISYGYTF. The CDR3 bases are TGCGCCAGCAGCTTGGGCCAGGGAATAAGCTATGGCTACACCTTC.

Ten or more counts support this clonotype. This chain uses TRBV7-9 with TRBJ1-5; D is ambiguous. CDR1 is SEHNR, CDR2 FQNEAQ, per germline (reference sequence). The CDR3 runs 12 residues. Between the trimmed V and J ends, which lost 5 bases and 6 bases, there was a span of 8 bases. The CDR3 DNA reads TGTGCCAGCAGCGTAGATGGTCAGCCCCAGCATTTT. This codes for CASSVDGQPQHF.

The chain has TRBV20-1 and TRBJ1-5; D might be TRBD1 (6 bases). Looked up from germline, CDR1 is DFQATT and CDR2 is SNEGSKA (reference sequence). The CDR3 is made up of 15 amino acids. The V end lost 4 bases, the J end lost 4 bases, and 17 bases lay between the germline ends. This CDR3 is CSATKGGGGNQPQHF. CDR3 nucleotides: TGCAGTGCTACCAAGGGAGGGGGTGGTAATCAGCCCCAGCATTTT.

This clonotype was seen only a few times. The chain combines TRBV19 with TRBJ1-6, with a weak D call TRBD1 (5 bases). Trimming left V 2 bases short and J 8 bases short, with 16 bases between. This CDR3 has 16 residues. Germline V gene sequence: CDR1 LNHDA, CDR2 SQIVND (reference sequence). The CDR3: CASSISVAGVDSPLHF. CDR3 coding DNA: TGTGCCAGTAGTATATCCGTTGCGGGGGTTGATTCACCCCTCCACTTT.

The chain combines TRBV7-8 with TRBJ1-4; 7 bases align to TRBD1. J lost 6 bases, V lost 4 bases, and 11 bases had no gene match. Germline loops: CDR1 SGHVS, CDR2 FQNEAQ. CDR3 length: 16 residues. In DNA form, the CDR3 reads TGTGCCAGCAGCTCAATACAGGGGAGCTATGATGAAAAACTGTTTTTT. This sequence encodes CASSSIQGSYDEKLFF.

The chain carries TRBV2 and TRBJ1-5, with 11 bases identical to TRBD1. V shed 6 bases, J shed 6 bases, and the junction held 4 bases outside the gene matches. Per the germline V gene, CDR1 is SNHLY and CDR2 is FYNNEI. CDR3 length equals 14 residues. The CDR3 loop reads CASRVGQGVQPQHF. DNA for the CDR3: TGTGCCAGCAGGGTGGGACAGGGGGTTCAGCCCCAGCATTTT. Filled out from reference TRBV2 and TRBJ1-5, the complete variable domain reads EPEVTQTPSHQVTQMGQEVILRCVPISNHLYFYWYRQILGQKVEFLVSFYNNEISEKSEIFDDQFSVERPDGSNFTLKIRSTKLEDSAMYFCASRVGQGVQPQHFGDGTRLSIL.

This clonotype showed up many times. The chain employs TRBV12-3 or TRBV12-4 and TRBJ2-7; tentatively, D is TRBD1 (5 bases). V gave up 4 bases and J gave up 6 bases, with 10 bases separating them. This CDR3 has 12 residues. CDR3 in DNA: TGTGCCAGCAGTTACCAGGGCACCGAGCAGTACTTC. It codes for CASSYQGTEQYF.

The sample holds one count of this clonotype. This chain links TRBV29-1 with TRBJ2-7, with D possibly matching TRBD2 (6 bases). The V end was cut by 6 bases, the J end by 7 bases, with 13 bases between. CDR1 is SQVTM and CDR2 is ANQGSEA in the germline V gene. The CDR3 is 11 amino acids. CDR3 residues: CSVQGGREQYF. CDR3 in DNA: TGCAGCGTCCAGGGAGGTAGGGAGCAGTACTTC.

In its sample, this clonotype was seen a few times. The CDR3 loop reads CASSRTVYSNQPQHF. The CDR3, as DNA: TGTGCCAGCAGCCGGACAGTTTATAGCAATCAGCCCCAGCATTTT. J is TRBJ1-5 and V is TRBV7-2; maybe TRBD1 (6 bases). The CDR3 extends over 15 amino acids. Germline V gives CDR1 SGHTA, CDR2 FQGNSA. The V end lost 5 bases, the J end lost 0 bases, and 11 bases lay between the germline ends.

A few counts support this clonotype. This chain connects TRBV6-6 to TRBJ1-2; TRBD1 aligns across 8 bases. This CDR3 comprises 15 residues. The germline V gene has CDR1 MNHNY and CDR2 SVGAGI (reference sequence). Losses at the gene ends were 9 bases for V and 0 bases for J; bases not matched to a gene: 9. CDR3 region: CASQAPGQANYGYTF. CDR3 DNA sequence: TGTGCCAGTCAAGCCCCGGGACAGGCTAACTATGGCTACACCTTC.

The chain has TRBV20-1 and TRBJ2-7; either TRBD1 or TRBD2 may fit D (5 bases each). The CDR3 covers 12 residues. Germline loops: CDR1 DFQATT, CDR2 SNEGSKA (reference sequence). Trimming stripped 7 bases from V and 1 base from J, with 11 bases between. CDR3 sequence: CSVRDQSYEQYF. In nucleotides, the CDR3 is TGCAGTGTCCGGGACCAATCCTACGAGCAGTACTTC.

This clonotype was detected many times. This chain uses TRBV10-2 with TRBJ1-2; D call uncertain. Germline lookup yields CDR1 WSHSY and CDR2 SAAADI. V shed 0 bases and J shed 5 bases, with 10 bases lying between them. The CDR3 spans 14 residues. The CDR3 spells CASSESSQYYGYTF. The CDR3 DNA sequence: TGCGCCAGCAGTGAGTCTAGTCAGTATTATGGCTACACCTTC.

This chain connects TRBV2 to TRBJ1-1; a weak D match, TRBD1 (5 bases). V was clipped by 7 bases and J by 1 base, with 13 bases between them. Germline values: CDR1 SNHLY, CDR2 FYNNEI. CDR3 length: 14 amino acids. CDR3 region: CASTLGLGNTEAFF. The CDR3, as DNA: TGTGCCAGCACTCTGGGGCTGGGGAACACTGAAGCTTTCTTT.

The V and J genes are TRBV7-2 and TRBJ2-7, with D perhaps matching TRBD1 or TRBD2 (5 bases each). The CDR3 has 13 amino acids. Per germline, CDR1 SGHTA and CDR2 FQGNSA. The V end lost 1 base, the J end lost 6 bases, and 10 bases lay between the germline ends. The CDR3 reads CASSLGSGPEQYF. In nucleotides, the CDR3 is TGTGCCAGCAGCTTAGGATCGGGACCCGAGCAGTACTTC.

The rearrangement joins TRBV20-1 to TRBJ2-7; 9 nucleotides align to TRBD2. There are 13 residues in the CDR3. Germline V gene data show CDR1 as DFQATT and CDR2 as SNEGSKA (reference sequence). The junction had 7 bases not matched to a gene; V was cut back by 7 bases and J by 3 bases. This chain's CDR3 is CSVFSGSLYEQYF. CDR3 DNA: TGCAGTGTTTTTAGCGGGAGTCTCTACGAGCAGTACTTC.

This clonotype has only a few counts. The genes are TRBV15 and TRBJ2-2; 12 bases map to TRBD2. J lost 1 base, V lost 0 bases, and 3 bases had no gene match. The CDR3 loop spans 18 amino acids. The germline gives CDR1 LNHNV, CDR2 YYDKDF (reference sequence). CDR3 nucleotide sequence: TGTGCCACCAGCAGAGAACTAGCGGGAGGTCAGAACACCGGGGAGCTGTTTTTT. Its translation is CATSRELAGGQNTGELFF.

There are a few counts of this clonotype. This chain links TRBV9 with TRBJ2-2; D uncertain. Trimming cost V 9 bases and J 8 bases, with 20 bases left between them. The length of the CDR3 is 14 residues. In germline, CDR1 is SGDLS, CDR2 YYNGEE. CDR3 sequence reads: CATEYRSDKGELFF. In DNA, the CDR3 is TGTGCCACCGAGTACAGAAGCGACAAGGGGGAGCTGTTTTTT.

V usage is TRBV15 and J usage is TRBJ1-5; weak D call: TRBD1 (5 bases). Germline-derived CDR1 and CDR2 are LNHNV and YYDKDF (reference sequence). CDR3 length: 15 residues. Trimming pared 1 base from V and 8 bases from J, leaving 15 bases between. CDR3 DNA: TGTGCCACCAGCAGAGCGGCCGGGGACTTTGAGCCCCAGCATTTT. Its translation: CATSRAAGDFEPQHF. Based on the CDR3 plus reference TRBV15 and TRBJ1-5, the full variable domain is DAMVIQNPRYQVTQFGKPVTLSCSQTLNHNVMYWYQQKSSQAPKLLFHYYDKDFNNEADTPDNFQSRRPNTSFCFLDIRSPGLGDTAMYLCATSRAAGDFEPQHFGDGTRLSIL.

The chain links TRBV7-9 to TRBJ2-6; D possibly uses TRBD1 or TRBD2 (5 bases each). The CDR3 covers 14 residues. With 7 bases removed from V and 0 bases from J, the gap between germline ends came to 7 bases. Per germline, CDR1 SEHNR and CDR2 FQNEAQ (reference sequence). The CDR3 DNA reads as TGTGCCAGCATCGGGGCCTCTGGGGCCAACGTCCTGACTTTC. Protein: CASIGASGANVLTF.

The rearrangement uses TRBV4-1 and TRBJ2-2, with TRBD1 matching 8 bases. The CDR3 is made up of 16 amino acids. J lost 3 bases, V lost 4 bases, and 7 bases had no gene match. Per the germline V gene, CDR1 is MGHRA and CDR2 is YSYEKL. This CDR3 is CASSLSTGADTGELFF. The DNA for the CDR3 is TGCGCCAGCAGCCTCTCGACAGGGGCCGACACCGGGGAGCTGTTTTTT.

V is TRBV7-2 and J is TRBJ1-5; 8 bases are shared with TRBD1. Germline loops: CDR1 SGHTA, CDR2 FQGNSA. V shed 6 bases, J shed 6 bases, and the junction held 7 bases outside the gene matches. The CDR3 sequence is 14 residues long. CDR3 amino acids: CASSFGTGLQPQHF. The CDR3 DNA reads TGTGCCAGCAGTTTTGGGACAGGACTTCAGCCCCAGCATTTT.

The chain couples TRBV5-1 to TRBJ2-7, with TRBD2 identical over 7 bases. CDR1 is SGHRS and CDR2 is YFSETQ in the germline V gene. Trimming cost V 0 bases and J 3 bases; bases outside gene matches: 6. The CDR3 has 15 residues. The CDR3 bases are TGCGCCAGCAGCTTGGTGACTAGCCCCCTCTACGAGCAGTACTTC. Protein: CASSLVTSPLYEQYF. The whole variable domain, filled in from reference TRBV5-1 and TRBJ2-7, reads KAGVTQTPRYLIKTRGQQVTLSCSPISGHRSVSWYQQTPGQGLQFLFEYFSETQRNKGNFPGRFSGRQFSNSRSEMNVSTLELGDSALYLCASSLVTSPLYEQYFGPGTRLTVT.

The chain has TRBV5-4 and TRBJ1-2; 8 nucleotides match TRBD1. Germline V lookup: CDR1 SGHNT, CDR2 YYREEE (reference sequence). This CDR3 region has 16 residues. The ends lost 0 bases at V and 2 bases at J; junction bases unmatched: 6. CDR3 DNA: TGTGCCAGCAGCTTGGTCTCAGGGGGCGCCAACTATGGCTACACCTTC. Translated, it gives CASSLVSGGANYGYTF.

This rearrangement joins TRBV20-1 to TRBJ2-7, with 11 bases aligning to TRBD1. In germline, CDR1 is DFQATT, CDR2 SNEGSKA (reference sequence). V gave up 7 bases and J gave up 7 bases; unmatched junction bases: 12. This CDR3 is built from 14 residues. The CDR3 is CSGRYRDRGGEQYF. The CDR3 DNA is TGCAGTGGAAGATACCGGGACAGGGGGGGGGAGCAGTACTTC.

The chain combines TRBV15 with TRBJ2-6, with TRBD2 as a possible D gene (5 bases). Trimming stripped 0 bases from V and 0 bases from J, with 9 bases between. This CDR3 contains 17 residues. Germline V gene data show CDR1 as LNHNV and CDR2 as YYDKDF (reference sequence). The DNA for the CDR3 is TGTGCCACCAGCAGAGATCACGGGGACTCTGGGGCCAACGTCCTGACTTTC. Its protein product is CATSRDHGDSGANVLTF. Filled out from reference TRBV15 and TRBJ2-6, the complete variable domain reads DAMVIQNPRYQVTQFGKPVTLSCSQTLNHNVMYWYQQKSSQAPKLLFHYYDKDFNNEADTPDNFQSRRPNTSFCFLDIRSPGLGDTAMYLCATSRDHGDSGANVLTFGAGSRLTVL.

The V call is TRBV20-1, the J call TRBJ1-5; tentatively, D is TRBD1 (5 bases). This CDR3 contains 15 residues. V was clipped by 5 bases and J by 4 bases, with 18 bases between them. The germline V gene has CDR1 DFQATT and CDR2 SNEGSKA (reference sequence). CDR3 sequence reads: CSALTYLQGNQPQHF. CDR3 bases: TGCAGTGCTCTCACGTATCTTCAGGGAAATCAGCCCCAGCATTTT.